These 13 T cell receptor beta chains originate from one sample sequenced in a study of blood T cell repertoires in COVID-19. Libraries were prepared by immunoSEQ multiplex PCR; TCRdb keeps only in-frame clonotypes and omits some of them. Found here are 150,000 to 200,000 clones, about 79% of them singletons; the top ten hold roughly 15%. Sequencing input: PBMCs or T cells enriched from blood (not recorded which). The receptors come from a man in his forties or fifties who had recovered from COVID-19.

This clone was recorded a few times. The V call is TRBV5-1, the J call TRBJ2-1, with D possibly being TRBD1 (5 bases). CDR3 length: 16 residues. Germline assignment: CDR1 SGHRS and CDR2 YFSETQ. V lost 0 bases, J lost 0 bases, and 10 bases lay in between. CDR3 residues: CASSLGGGSSYNEQFF. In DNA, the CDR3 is TGCGCCAGCAGCTTGGGGGGCGGTAGCTCCTACAATGAGCAGTTCTTC.

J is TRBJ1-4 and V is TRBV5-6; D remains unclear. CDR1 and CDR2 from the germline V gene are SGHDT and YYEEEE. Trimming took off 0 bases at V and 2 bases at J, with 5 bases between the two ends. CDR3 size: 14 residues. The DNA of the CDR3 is TGTGCCAGCAGCTTGGCCGGGACTAATGAAAAACTGTTTTTT. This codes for CASSLAGTNEKLFF.

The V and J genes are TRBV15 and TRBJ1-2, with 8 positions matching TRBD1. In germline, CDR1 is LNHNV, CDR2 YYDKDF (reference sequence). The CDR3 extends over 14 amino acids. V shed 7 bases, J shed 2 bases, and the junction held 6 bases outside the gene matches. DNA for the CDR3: TGTGCCACCAACCCGAGACAGGGGAACTATGGCTACACCTTC. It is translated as CATNPRQGNYGYTF.

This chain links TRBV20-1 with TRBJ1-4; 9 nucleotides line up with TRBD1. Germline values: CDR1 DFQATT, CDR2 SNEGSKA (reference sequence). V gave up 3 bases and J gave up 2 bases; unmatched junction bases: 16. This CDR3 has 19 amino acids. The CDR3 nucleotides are TGCAGTGCTAGTCATGAGAGGCTACAGGGGGCGCGGACTAATGAAAAACTGTTTTTT. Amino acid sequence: CSASHERLQGARTNEKLFF.

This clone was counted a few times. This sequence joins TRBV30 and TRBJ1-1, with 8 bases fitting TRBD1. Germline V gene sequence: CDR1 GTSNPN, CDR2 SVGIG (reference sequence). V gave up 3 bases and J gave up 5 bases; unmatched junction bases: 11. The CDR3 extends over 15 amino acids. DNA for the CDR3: TGTGCCTGGAGCTCCGGGACAGGCCGTGGGACTGAAGCTTTCTTT. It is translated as CAWSSGTGRGTEAFF.

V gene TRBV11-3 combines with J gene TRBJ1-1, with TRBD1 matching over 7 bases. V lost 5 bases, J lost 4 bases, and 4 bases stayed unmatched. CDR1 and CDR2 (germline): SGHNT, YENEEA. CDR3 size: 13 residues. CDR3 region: CASSLGTATEAFF. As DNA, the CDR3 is TGTGCCAGCAGCCTAGGGACAGCCACTGAAGCTTTCTTT.

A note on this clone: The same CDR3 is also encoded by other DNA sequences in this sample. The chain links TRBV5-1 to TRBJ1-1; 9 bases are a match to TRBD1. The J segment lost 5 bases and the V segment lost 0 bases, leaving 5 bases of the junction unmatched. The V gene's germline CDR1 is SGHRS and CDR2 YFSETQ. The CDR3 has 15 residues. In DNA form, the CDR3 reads TGCGCCAGCAGCTTGGTTGGGACAGGGAATACTGAAGCTTTCTTT. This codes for CASSLVGTGNTEAFF.

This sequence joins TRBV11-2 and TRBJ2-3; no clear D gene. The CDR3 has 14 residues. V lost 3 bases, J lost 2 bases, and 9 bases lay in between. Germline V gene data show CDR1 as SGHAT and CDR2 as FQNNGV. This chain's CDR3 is CASSFQFSTDTQYF. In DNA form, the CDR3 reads TGTGCCAGCAGCTTCCAGTTTTCCACAGATACGCAGTATTTT.

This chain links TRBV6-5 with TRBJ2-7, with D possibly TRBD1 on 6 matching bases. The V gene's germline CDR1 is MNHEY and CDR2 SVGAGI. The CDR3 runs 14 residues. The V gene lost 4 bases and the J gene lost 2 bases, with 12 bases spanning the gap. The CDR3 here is CASSSGQLPYEQYF. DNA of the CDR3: TGTGCCAGCAGTTCGGGACAACTACCCTACGAGCAGTACTTC.

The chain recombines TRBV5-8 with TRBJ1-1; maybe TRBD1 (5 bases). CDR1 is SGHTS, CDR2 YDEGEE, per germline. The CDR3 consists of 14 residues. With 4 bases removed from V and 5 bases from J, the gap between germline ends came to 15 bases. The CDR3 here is CASSNQGGNTEAFF. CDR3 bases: TGTGCCAGCAGCAACCAGGGAGGGAATACTGAAGCTTTCTTT.

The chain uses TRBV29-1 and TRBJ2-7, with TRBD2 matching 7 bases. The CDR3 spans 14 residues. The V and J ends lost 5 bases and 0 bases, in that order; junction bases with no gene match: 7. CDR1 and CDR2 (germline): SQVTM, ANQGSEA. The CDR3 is CSVRSAGSSYEQYF. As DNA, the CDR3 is TGCAGCGTTAGGTCAGCGGGGAGCTCCTACGAGCAGTACTTC.

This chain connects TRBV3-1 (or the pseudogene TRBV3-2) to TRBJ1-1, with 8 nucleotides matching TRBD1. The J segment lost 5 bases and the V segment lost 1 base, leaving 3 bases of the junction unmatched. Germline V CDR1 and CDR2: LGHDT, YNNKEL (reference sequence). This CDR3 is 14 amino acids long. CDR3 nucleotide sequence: TGTGCCAGCAGCCAAGCTGACAGGGGAACTGAAGCTTTCTTT. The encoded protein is CASSQADRGTEAFF.

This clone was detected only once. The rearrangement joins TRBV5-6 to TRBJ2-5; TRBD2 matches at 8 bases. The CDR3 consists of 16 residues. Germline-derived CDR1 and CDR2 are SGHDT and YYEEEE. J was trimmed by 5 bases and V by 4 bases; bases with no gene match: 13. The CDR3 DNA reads TGTGCCAGCAGCGTGGGGAATAGCGGGGTAGGGGAGACCCAGTACTTC. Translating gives CASSVGNSGVGETQYF.